These 21 T cell receptor beta chains were sequenced from one sample in a study of blood T cell repertoires in COVID-19. The table came from immunoSEQ multiplex PCR; TCRdb's copy has only in-frame clones and leaves some out. The table includes some 330,000 clones, 85% to 90% detected once. Sequencing was carried out using peripheral blood. The receptors were sampled from a woman in her twenties or thirties with COVID-19, enrolled during active disease.

The DNA for the CDR3 is TGTGCCAGCAGCCAAGAACAGGGGGGGAGCACAGATACGCAGTATTTT. Protein: CASSQEQGGSTDTQYF. The chain is built from TRBV3-1 (or the pseudogene TRBV3-2) and TRBJ2-3; possible D gene TRBD1, 8 bases. V lost 0 bases and J lost 0, with 10 bases in between. CDR1 and CDR2 (germline): LGHDT, YNNKEL (reference sequence). The CDR3 consists of 16 residues.

Only a few counts were recorded for this clone. The chain links TRBV7-9 to TRBJ1-4, with D possibly matching TRBD1 (5 bases). The CDR3 has 15 amino acids. V lost 2 bases, J lost 6 bases, and 13 bases lay in between. Germline values: CDR1 SEHNR, CDR2 FQNEAQ (reference sequence). The CDR3, as DNA: TGTGCCAGCAGCTTATACCGGGGGAGCGATGAAAAACTGTTTTTT. Encoded protein: CASSLYRGSDEKLFF.

The chain uses TRBV19 and TRBJ1-1, with D perhaps matching TRBD1 (5 bases). Germline V gene data show CDR1 as LNHDA and CDR2 as SQIVND (reference sequence). The CDR3 sequence is 14 residues long. Trimming left V 4 bases short and J 2 bases short, with 11 bases between. The CDR3 DNA reads as TGTGCCAGTAGTAGGACACTGACCAACACTGAAGCTTTCTTT. It yields the protein CASSRTLTNTEAFF.

The chain carries TRBV6-1 and TRBJ1-5; D perhaps matches TRBD1 (5 bases). V gave up 3 bases and J gave up 5 bases, with 11 bases separating them. The CDR3 totals 14 residues. Germline CDR1 reads MNHNS; CDR2 reads SASEGT. CDR3 residues: CASSEIDSYQPQHF. The CDR3 nucleotides are TGTGCCAGCAGTGAGATCGACAGCTATCAGCCCCAGCATTTT.

As concerns this clone: One end of the junction is discordant with germline, which a read error may explain. This chain connects TRBV4-2 to TRBJ2-5; D is perhaps TRBD2 (7 bases). Germline V lookup: CDR1 LGHNA, CDR2 YNFKEQ. The CDR3 covers 14 residues. CDR3 amino acids: CASSQGGVPETQYF. The CDR3 DNA follows: TGTGCCAGCAGTCAAGGGGGGGTGCCGGAGACCCAGTACTTC.

The chain combines TRBV7-6 with TRBJ1-6; a weak D match, TRBD1 (5 bases). Germline V gene data show CDR1 as SGHVS and CDR2 as FNYEAQ. The ends were cut back, 2 bases at V and 7 bases at J, with 9 bases in the middle. This CDR3 spans 14 amino acids. CDR3 bases: TGTGCCAGCAGCTTAAACCAGGGAAATTCACCCCTCCACTTT. It yields the protein CASSLNQGNSPLHF.

The chain links TRBV29-1 to TRBJ2-2; a weak D match, TRBD1 (6 bases). CDR1 SQVTM and CDR2 ANQGSEA come from the germline V gene. V was clipped by 6 bases and J by 1 base, with 9 bases between them. The CDR3 has 13 amino acids. The CDR3 here is CSVYRENTGELFF. For the CDR3, the DNA is TGCAGCGTGTACAGGGAGAACACCGGGGAGCTGTTTTTT.

With respect to this clone: A junction boundary mismatches the germline segment, possibly from a read error. The V call is TRBV9, the J call TRBJ2-5, with a tentative D call TRBD2 (7 bases). CDR3 length: 14 amino acids. CDR1 is SGDLS and CDR2 is YYNGEE in the germline V gene. This CDR3 is CARSGGGAGETQYF. DNA for the CDR3: TGTGCCCGCAGCGGAGGGGGGGCCGGGGAGACCCAGTACTTC.

J is TRBJ2-3 and V is TRBV29-1; no clear D. V lost 8 bases and J lost 4, with 10 bases in between. CDR3 length: 11 residues. Germline assignment: CDR1 SQVTM and CDR2 ANQGSEA. CDR3 amino acids: CSIRVADTQYF. CDR3 bases: TGCAGCATACGGGTAGCAGATACGCAGTATTTT.

This clone appeared a single time. The chain couples TRBV5-1 to TRBJ1-3, with D tentatively TRBD1 (5 bases). V was clipped by 4 bases and J by 0 bases, with 11 bases between them. Germline V gene lookup returns CDR1 SGHRS and CDR2 YFSETQ. This CDR3 comprises 15 residues. Here the CDR3 DNA reads TGCGCCAGCAGCCCACAGGACATCTCTGGAAACACCATATATTTT. Translation gives CASSPQDISGNTIYF.

This chain joins TRBV15 and TRBJ2-2; the D is unclear. This CDR3 spans 16 amino acids. Trimming pared 6 bases from V and 1 base from J, leaving 15 bases between. Germline V gene sequence: CDR1 LNHNV, CDR2 YYDKDF (reference sequence). The CDR3 sequence is CATSLPPWQNTGELFF. In nucleotides, the CDR3 is TGTGCCACCAGTTTGCCCCCGTGGCAGAACACCGGGGAGCTGTTTTTT.

This rearrangement joins TRBV10-3 to TRBJ2-7; 9 bases align to TRBD1. Germline V gene data show CDR1 as ENHRY and CDR2 as SYGVKD. J gave up 7 bases and V 4 bases, and 8 bases lay outside the gene matches. This CDR3 is built from 14 residues. In DNA, the CDR3 is TGTGCCATCAGTGGGCCCCCGGGACAGGGTGAGCAGTACTTC. Translating gives CAISGPPGQGEQYF.

The chain uses TRBV3-1 (or the pseudogene TRBV3-2) and TRBJ2-3; TRBD2 matches at 7 bases. The J segment lost 5 bases and the V segment lost 0 bases, leaving 8 bases of the junction unmatched. Germline CDR1 LGHDT, CDR2 YNNKEL (reference sequence). The CDR3 runs to 16 residues. CDR3: CASSQDRTRQRDTQYF. DNA for the CDR3: TGTGCCAGCAGCCAAGATAGGACTAGGCAGCGAGATACGCAGTATTTT.

This clone is a singleton in its sample. The chain employs TRBV11-3 and TRBJ1-1, with a weak D call TRBD1 (6 bases). This CDR3 is built from 15 residues. Per germline, CDR1 SGHNT and CDR2 YENEEA. Trimming stripped 5 bases from V and 0 bases from J, with 13 bases between. This CDR3 reads CASSRGGSLNTEAFF. In DNA, the CDR3 is TGTGCCAGCAGCCGGGGGGGCAGCTTGAACACTGAAGCTTTCTTT.

Comments on this clone: The junction does not match germline at one end; this may be a read error. The chain carries TRBV29-1 and TRBJ1-2, with D maybe TRBD1 (6 bases). This CDR3 contains 15 residues. Germline lookup yields CDR1 SQVTM and CDR2 ANQGSEA. The CDR3 here is CSVEGGDRRNYGYTF. CDR3 coding DNA: TGCAGCGTCGAAGGGGGAGACAGGAGAAACTATGGCTACACCTTC. Using reference TRBV29-1 and TRBJ1-2 for the parts outside the CDR3, the full variable domain is SAVISQKPSRDICQRGTSLTIQCQVDSQVTMMFWYRQQPGQSLTLIATANQGSEATYESGFVIDKFPISRPNLTFSTLTVSNMSPEDSSIYLCSVEGGDRRNYGYTFGSGTRLTVV.

The chain joins TRBV5-1 to TRBJ2-3; D gene ambiguous. The CDR3 extends over 16 amino acids. V lost 1 base and J 2 bases, leaving 14 bases between the germline ends. CDR1 is SGHRS and CDR2 is YFSETQ in the germline V gene. The CDR3 loop reads CASSLPSGADTDTQYF. For the CDR3, the DNA is TGCGCCAGCAGCTTGCCGTCCGGTGCTGACACAGATACGCAGTATTTT.

This chain joins TRBV6-5 and TRBJ1-2; TRBD1 aligns across 10 bases. Germline-derived CDR1 and CDR2 are MNHEY and SVGAGI. This CDR3 is 15 amino acids long. Trimming took 7 bases from V and 6 from J; bases not matched to a gene: 11. CDR3 protein: CASTYSWTGGNGYTF. The CDR3 DNA reads TGTGCCAGCACCTATTCTTGGACAGGGGGGAATGGCTACACCTTC.

V usage is TRBV27 and J usage is TRBJ2-4; possibly TRBD1 for D (6 bases). CDR3 size: 15 residues. V shed 6 bases and J shed 7 bases, with 19 bases lying between them. Germline loops: CDR1 MNHEY, CDR2 SMNVEV (reference sequence). The CDR3 nucleotides are TGTGCCAGCAGCGTGGTGGGTGGGGGCAGGAACATTCAGTACTTC. As protein: CASSVVGGGRNIQYF.

Notes on this clone: The identical CDR3 is also encoded by other nucleotide sequences in the sample. The chain uses TRBV3-1 (or the pseudogene TRBV3-2) and TRBJ1-5; D not certain. CDR3 length: 14 residues. Trimming pared 0 bases from V and 1 base from J, leaving 4 bases between. CDR1 is LGHDT and CDR2 is YNNKEL in the germline V gene (reference sequence). The CDR3 loop is CASSQDSSNQPQHF. DNA for the CDR3: TGTGCCAGCAGCCAAGACTCCAGCAATCAGCCCCAGCATTTT.

This sequence joins TRBV5-1 and TRBJ1-3; the match to TRBD1 covers 7 bases. This CDR3 has 16 residues. CDR1 and CDR2 from the germline V gene are SGHRS and YFSETQ. The J segment lost 0 bases and the V segment lost 4 bases, leaving 7 bases of the junction unmatched. In DNA form, the CDR3 reads TGCGCCAGCAGCCCGCAGACAGGGAGCTCTGGAAACACCATATATTTT. It is translated as CASSPQTGSSGNTIYF.

The chain uses TRBV5-5 and TRBJ2-2; the match to TRBD1 covers 8 bases. The junction had 4 bases not matched to a gene; V was cut back by 0 bases and J by 3 bases. CDR3 size: 16 residues. The V gene's germline CDR1 is SGHKS and CDR2 YYEKEE (reference sequence). CDR3 residues: CASSLEQGADTGELFF. CDR3 nucleotides: TGTGCCAGCAGCTTGGAGCAGGGGGCGGACACCGGGGAGCTGTTTTTT.